This entry describes one T cell receptor beta chain. The V gene's germline CDR1 is WNHNN and CDR2 SYGVQD (reference sequence). The trim removed 4 bases at V and 1 base at J, leaving 3 bases unmatched. This CDR3 contains 14 residues. The data stem from a study of blood T cell repertoires in COVID-19. For the study at large: Italy, Spain and the United States were the sources of the convalescent and acute COVID-19 samples. PBMCs, B-cell-depleted T cells, or T cells were the source of the cDNA or gDNA that made up the material.

Original methodology: Amplification from reference gene primers served as the basis for estimated nucleated cell counts. Here immunoSEQ multiplex PCR was the method, and the copy in TCRdb shows in-frame clones only, minus some. Clonal size and the V and J genes are those of that table, whereas D and trimming came from the DNA. This sample carries about 110,000 clones, more than 80% of them seen once, and the ten largest clones take around 6%. Patients of the Seattle cohort, enrolled during active infection, were followed longitudinally. The V call is TRBV10-1, the J call TRBJ1-1, with 7 positions matching TRBD1. This receptor was identified in a woman aged 60-75 years with COVID-19, enrolled during active disease. Sequences were obtained from peripheral blood. This CDR3 reads CASSGGTENTEAFF. The CDR3 DNA reads as TGCGCCAGCAGTGGAGGGACAGAGAACACTGAAGCTTTCTTT.